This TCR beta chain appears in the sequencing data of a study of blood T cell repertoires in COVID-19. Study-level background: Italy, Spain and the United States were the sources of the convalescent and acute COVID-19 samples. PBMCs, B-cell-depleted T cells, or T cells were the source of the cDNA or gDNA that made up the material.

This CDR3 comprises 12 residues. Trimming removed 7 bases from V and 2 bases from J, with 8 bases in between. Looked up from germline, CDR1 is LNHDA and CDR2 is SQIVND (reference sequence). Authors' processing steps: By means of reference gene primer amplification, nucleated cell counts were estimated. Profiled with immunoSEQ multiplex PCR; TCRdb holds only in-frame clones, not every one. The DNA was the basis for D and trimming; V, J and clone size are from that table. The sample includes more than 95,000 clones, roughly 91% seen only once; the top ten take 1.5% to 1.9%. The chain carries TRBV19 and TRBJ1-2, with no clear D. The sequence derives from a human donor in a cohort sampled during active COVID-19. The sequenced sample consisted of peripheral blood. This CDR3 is CASISGNYGYTF. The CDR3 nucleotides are TGTGCCAGTATATCGGGGAACTATGGCTACACCTTC.